This is a list of T cell receptor beta chains from one sample in a study of T cell responses to AZD1222 COVID-19 vaccine. Repertoires were generated with immunoSEQ multiplex PCR, while TCRdb's copy carries only in-frame clones and drops some. The table has almost 50,000 clones, around 85% seen once. This specimen was peripheral blood, taken on day 0 of MenACWY control vaccination. These receptor sequences come from an adult in good health. CDR3s include the opening cysteine and the closing phenylalanine or tryptophan. A D gene is named only where the DNA matches it firmly. The size entry is marked missing in some rows and otherwise reads once, few, many or a size class.

>-|TRBJ1-1|few|TRBV30
CAWNPALSTEAFF
TGTGCCTGGAACCCAGCCCTGAGCACTGAAGCTTTCTTT
>TRBD2|TRBJ2-1|few|TRBV5-1
CASTPSGGNKDNEQFF
TGCGCCAGCACCCCTAGCGGGGGGAACAAGGACAATGAGCAGTTCTTC
>-|TRBJ1-1|once|TRBV5-1
CASSLGVGVGTEAFF
TGCGCCAGCAGCTTGGGGGTAGGGGTCGGCACTGAAGCTTTCTTT
>-|TRBJ1-1|-|TRBV27
CASSSSPGKGAFF
TGTGCCAGCAGTTCCTCCCCAGGGAAAGGAGCTTTCTTT
>-|TRBJ1-2|-|TRBV5-1
CASSPSGANYGYTF
TGCGCCAGCAGCCCCAGCGGTGCCAACTATGGCTACACCTTC
>TRBD1|TRBJ1-5|-|TRBV19
CASSIGGQGRQPQHF
TGTGCCAGTAGTATAGGGGGACAGGGGCGGCAGCCCCAGCATTTT
>TRBD1|TRBJ1-2|few|TRBV27
CASSLSWTGRYGYTF
TGTGCCAGCAGTTTATCCTGGACAGGGCGGTATGGCTACACCTTC
>-|TRBJ2-1|few|TRBV3-1/TRBV3-2
CASSQRDSNRLYNEQFF
TGTGCCAGCAGCCAGCGGGACTCAAACCGGCTCTACAATGAGCAGTTCTTC
>TRBD1|TRBJ2-2|few|TRBV28
CASSPPDRVVGGELFF
TGTGCCAGCAGTCCCCCCGACAGGGTGGTTGGCGGGGAGCTGTTTTTT
>TRBD1|TRBJ2-1|-|TRBV5-1
CASSPTGALSYNEQFF
TGCGCCAGCAGTCCGACAGGGGCTCTCTCCTACAATGAGCAGTTCTTC
>-|TRBJ1-5|-|TRBV19
CASSLRPPKGQPQHF
TGTGCCAGTAGTTTAAGACCCCCGAAGGGTCAGCCCCAGCATTTT
>-|TRBJ2-5|-|TRBV19
CASSPRRKETQYF
TGTGCCAGTAGTCCCCGTCGGAAAGAGACCCAGTACTTC
>-|TRBJ1-1|-|TRBV6-4
CASSEGVFTEAFF
TGTGCCAGCAGTGAAGGGGTTTTTACTGAAGCTTTCTTT
>TRBD2|TRBJ2-5|-|TRBV18
CASSPADGTSGTRETQYF
TGTGCCAGCTCACCAGCCGATGGGACTAGCGGGACACGGGAGACCCAGTACTTC
>TRBD1|TRBJ1-2|-|TRBV5-5
CASTSTGEGGYGYTF
TGTGCCAGCACCTCAACAGGGGAAGGCGGCTATGGCTACACCTTC
>-|TRBJ1-2|-|TRBV19
CASGRGDYGYTF
TGTGCCAGTGGGCGGGGTGACTATGGCTACACCTTC
>-|TRBJ1-4|once|TRBV7-2
CASSRKWGTYNEKLFF
TGTGCCAGCAGCCGCAAATGGGGCACATATAATGAAAAACTGTTTTTT
>TRBD2|TRBJ2-5|-|TRBV4-1
CASSRQTSGIETQYF
TGCGCCAGCAGCCGACAGACTAGCGGGATAGAGACCCAGTACTTC
>-|TRBJ2-5|-|TRBV7-6
CATKPGQPQETQYF
TGTGCCACAAAACCGGGCCAACCCCAAGAGACCCAGTACTTC
>TRBD2|TRBJ2-3|-|TRBV29-1
CSVEPSGGADTQYF
TGCAGCGTTGAGCCTAGCGGGGGGGCAGATACGCAGTATTTT
>-|TRBJ2-3|-|TRBV5-1
CASSYSDGEHTQYF
TGCGCCAGCAGCTACTCGGACGGGGAACATACGCAGTATTTT
>-|TRBJ2-7|-|TRBV27
CASSPGEIMFSEQYF
TGTGCCAGCAGTCCCGGGGAAATTATGTTCTCCGAGCAGTACTTC
>-|TRBJ1-2|-|TRBV15
CATSGFTRRNYGYTF
TGTGCCACCAGTGGTTTTACACGGAGGAACTATGGCTACACCTTC
>TRBD2|TRBJ2-2|-|TRBV9
CASSVVGTGGSTGELFF
TGTGCCAGCAGCGTAGTTGGTACGGGAGGAAGCACCGGGGAGCTGTTTTTT
>-|TRBJ1-1|once|TRBV6-5
CASIHGGDTEAFF
TGTGCCAGCATTCATGGGGGGGATACTGAAGCTTTCTTT
>-|TRBJ1-1|few|TRBV10-1
CASSESTPGEAFF
TGCGCCAGCAGTGAGTCGACTCCCGGGGAAGCTTTCTTT
>-|TRBJ1-4|-|TRBV11-2
CASSFNTGREKLFF
TGTGCCAGCAGCTTCAACACAGGGCGTGAAAAACTGTTTTTT
>TRBD1|TRBJ1-4|once|TRBV5-1
CASSPRTGTGTNEKLFF
TGCGCCAGCAGCCCACGGACAGGGACTGGAACTAATGAAAAACTGTTTTTT
>-|TRBJ1-2|-|TRBV9
CASSVDGRVVSGYTF
TGTGCCAGCAGCGTAGATGGCAGGGTCGTTTCTGGCTACACCTTC
>TRBD1|TRBJ1-2|-|TRBV28
CASSLEGQGAYYGYTF
TGTGCCAGCAGTTTGGAGGGACAGGGGGCTTATTATGGCTACACCTTC
>-|TRBJ1-1|-|TRBV6-5
CASSNRWSANTEAFF
TGTGCCAGCAGTAATAGGTGGTCGGCGAACACTGAAGCTTTCTTT
>-|TRBJ2-7|-|TRBV5-6
CASSPFQGREQYF
TGTGCCAGCAGCCCCTTTCAGGGGAGGGAGCAGTACTTC
>-|TRBJ1-5|-|TRBV19
CASSMKGGWQPQHF
TGTGCCAGTAGTATGAAAGGGGGGTGGCAGCCCCAGCATTTT
>-|TRBJ2-3|-|TRBV12-5
CASGVGQGQDTQYF
TGTGCTAGTGGTGTCGGCCAGGGTCAAGATACGCAGTATTTT
>-|TRBJ2-1|-|TRBV2
CASPERQTSYNEQFF
TGTGCCAGCCCCGAGCGGCAGACTTCGTACAATGAGCAGTTCTTC
>TRBD1|TRBJ1-1|-|TRBV12-3/TRBV12-4
CASSLWTGTEAFF
TGTGCCAGCAGTTTATGGACAGGCACTGAAGCTTTCTTT
>-|TRBJ2-3|-|TRBV18
CASSPSTDTQYF
TGTGCCAGCTCACCTAGCACAGATACGCAGTATTTT
>TRBD1|TRBJ2-3|-|TRBV30
CAWKDFTGTVGDTQYF
TGTGCCTGGAAGGATTTTACCGGGACAGTAGGAGATACGCAGTATTTT
>TRBD2|TRBJ2-1|-|TRBV4-1
CASSLGLAGLAEQFF
TGCGCCAGCAGCCTGGGACTAGCGGGGTTGGCTGAGCAGTTCTTC
>-|TRBJ1-2|-|TRBV29-1
CSVEPAPGTGYTF
TGCAGCGTTGAACCGGCTCCGGGGACAGGCTACACCTTC
>TRBD1|TRBJ2-7|few|TRBV29-1
CSGGTGANEQYF
TGCAGTGGGGGGACAGGGGCGAACGAGCAGTACTTC
>-|TRBJ2-3|-|TRBV10-3
CAISDIRGSSTDTQYF
TGTGCCATCAGTGATATAAGGGGGTCGAGCACAGATACGCAGTATTTT
>TRBD1|TRBJ1-5|-|TRBV5-1
CASSPTGVNQPQHF
TGCGCCAGCAGCCCGACAGGGGTCAATCAGCCCCAGCATTTT
>-|TRBJ2-5|-|TRBV27
CASNKGSGLGETQYF
TGTGCCAGCAACAAAGGGTCAGGGCTAGGGGAGACCCAGTACTTC